The 10 T cell receptor beta chains presented below share a single source sample, sequenced in a study of hypomethylating agent response in myelodysplastic syndrome. The method was immunoSEQ multiplex PCR; TCRdb's version includes in-frame clones alone and lacks a portion of them. The sample includes 5,000 or so clones, roughly 80% seen only once; the top ten take 20% to 25%. Here the sequenced sample was bone marrow, taken before or after starting hypomethylating agent treatment for myelodysplastic syndrome (not recorded which). The receptors were sampled from a human donor with myelodysplastic syndrome.

This clone was counted a single time. The chain employs TRBV15 and TRBJ2-5; TRBD2 matches at 7 bases. The V gene end was trimmed by 1 base and the J gene end by 9 bases; junction bases not matched to a gene: 8. The length of the CDR3 is 14 residues. Germline V lookup: CDR1 LNHNV, CDR2 YYDKDF (reference sequence). The CDR3 bases are TGTGCCACCAGCAGAGGGGCGGGGGAAGGGGCCCAGTACTTC. It encodes CATSRGAGEGAQYF.

The chain combines TRBV23-1 with TRBJ1-1, with D hard to call. TRBV23-1 qualifies as an ORF whose function is uncertain. The V and J ends lost 3 bases and 4 bases respectively, with 15 bases between them. The CDR3 is made up of 15 amino acids. CDR3 nucleotides: TGCGCCAGCAGTCATAGGGAGGGTGGGTGCACTGAAGCTTTCTTT. This gives the protein CASSHREGGCTEAFF.

This clone occurred a few times. V is TRBV5-6 and J is TRBJ1-1; weak D call: TRBD1 (5 bases). Between the trimmed V and J ends, which lost 1 base and 4 bases, there was a span of 14 bases. This CDR3 region has 15 residues. Germline V gives CDR1 SGHDT, CDR2 YYEEEE. The CDR3 DNA reads as TGTGCCAGCAGCTTGTCCTTCAGGGAAGGCACTGAAGCTTTCTTT. This encodes CASSLSFREGTEAFF.

The chain couples TRBV25-1 to TRBJ1-2; 8 nucleotides match TRBD1. The ends lost 4 bases at V and 0 bases at J; junction bases unmatched: 7. The CDR3 totals 16 residues. The V gene's germline CDR1 is MGHDK and CDR2 SYGVNS. The CDR3 DNA is TGTGCCAGCAGTGGGGACAGGAGACCTTCTAACTATGGCTACACCTTC. Protein: CASSGDRRPSNYGYTF.

This clone appeared a single time. V usage is TRBV9 and J usage is TRBJ2-7; no reliable D call. The CDR3 is 14 residues long. The V gene lost 4 bases and the J gene lost 6 bases, with 17 bases spanning the gap. Germline V gene lookup returns CDR1 SGDLS and CDR2 YYNGEE. The CDR3 reads CASSPRQEEGEQYF. The CDR3 bases are TGTGCCAGCAGCCCGAGGCAAGAGGAAGGCGAGCAGTACTTC. Based on the CDR3 plus reference TRBV9 and TRBJ2-7, the full variable domain is DSGVTQTPKHLITATGQRVTLRCSPRSGDLSVYWYQQSLDQGLQFLIQYYNGEERAKGNILERFSAQQFPDLHSELNLSSLELGDSALYFCASSPRQEEGEQYFGPGTRLTVT.

There are a few counts of this clone. The CDR3 region is CAWSARDTGQPQHF. The DNA of the CDR3 is TGTGCCTGGAGTGCGAGGGACACGGGGCAGCCCCAGCATTTT. This chain joins TRBV30 and TRBJ1-5; perhaps TRBD1 as D (6 bases). V lost 1 base to trimming and J lost 7 bases, with 14 bases between them. This CDR3 has 14 amino acids. Germline loops: CDR1 GTSNPN, CDR2 SVGIG (reference sequence).

In this sample, this clone turned up once. The genes are TRBV6-1 and TRBJ2-1, with a possible D match to TRBD1 (5 bases). The CDR3 sequence is 15 residues long. V gave up 2 bases and J gave up 4 bases, with 12 bases separating them. Germline V gene sequence: CDR1 MNHNS, CDR2 SASEGT. CDR3 sequence reads: CASSEYQGRYNEQFF. CDR3 in DNA: TGTGCCAGCAGTGAATACCAGGGTCGGTACAATGAGCAGTTCTTC.

The chain combines TRBV2 with TRBJ2-1, with 9 bases lining up with TRBD2. Germline V gene lookup returns CDR1 SNHLY and CDR2 FYNNEI. J gave up 4 bases and V 6 bases, and 10 bases lay outside the gene matches. This CDR3 spans 16 amino acids. This CDR3 is CASSSEGLAPYNEQFF. The DNA of the CDR3 is TGTGCCAGCAGCTCAGAAGGACTAGCGCCTTACAATGAGCAGTTCTTC.

V and J are TRBV28 and TRBJ1-5; D gene unclear. Trimming took 7 bases from V and 4 from J, leaving 11 bases between them. Germline V CDR1 and CDR2: MDHEN, SYDVKM. The CDR3 extends over 13 amino acids. CDR3 coding DNA: TGTGCCAGCAACCGATCACCTAATCAGCCCCAGCATTTT. As protein: CASNRSPNQPQHF.

The chain links TRBV7-8 to TRBJ1-2, with D tentatively TRBD1 (6 bases). Germline V lookup: CDR1 SGHVS, CDR2 FQNEAQ. The ends were cut back, 1 base at V and 6 bases at J, with 12 bases in the middle. The CDR3 is made up of 14 amino acids. The CDR3 loop is CASSLVGGGDGYTF. The CDR3 DNA reads TGTGCCAGCAGCTTAGTAGGGGGAGGGGATGGCTACACCTTC.